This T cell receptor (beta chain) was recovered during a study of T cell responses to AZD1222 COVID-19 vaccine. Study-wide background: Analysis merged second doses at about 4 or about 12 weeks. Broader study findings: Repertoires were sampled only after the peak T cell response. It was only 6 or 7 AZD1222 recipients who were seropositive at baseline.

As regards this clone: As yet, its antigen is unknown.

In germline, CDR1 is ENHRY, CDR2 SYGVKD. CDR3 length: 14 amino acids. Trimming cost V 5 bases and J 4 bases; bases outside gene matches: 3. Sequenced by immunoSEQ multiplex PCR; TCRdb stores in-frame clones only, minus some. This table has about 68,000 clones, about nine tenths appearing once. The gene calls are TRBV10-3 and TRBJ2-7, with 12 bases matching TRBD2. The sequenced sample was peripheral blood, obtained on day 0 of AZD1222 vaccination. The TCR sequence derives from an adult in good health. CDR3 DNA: TGTGCCATCAGTCCTAGCGGGAGGGCATACGAGCAGTACTTC. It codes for CAISPSGRAYEQYF.